Each of the 18 T cell receptor beta chains below was sequenced from the same sample in a study of cytomegalovirus exposure and HLA in healthy donors. Primers for the PCR totalled 60 Vbeta and 13 Jbeta. TCRdb's table, derived via immunoSEQ multiplex PCR, lists solely in-frame clones and lacks some. Here the sample spans 87,000 or so clones, roughly 79% being singletons. The sequenced material came from PBMCs. All receptors derive from a middle-aged woman in good health and CMV-seronegative.

The V gene is TRBV2, the J gene TRBJ2-1, with 8 positions matching TRBD1. The CDR3 extends over 15 amino acids. Unmatched junction bases numbered 3, after V lost 5 bases and J lost 0 bases. The V gene's germline CDR1 is SNHLY and CDR2 FYNNEI. The CDR3 DNA follows: TGTGCCAGCAGTAGACAGGGGAACTCCTACAATGAGCAGTTCTTC. Translation: CASSRQGNSYNEQFF.

V and J are TRBV7-8 and TRBJ1-6, with a tentative D call TRBD1 (6 bases). Trimming left V 2 bases short and J 7 bases short, with 12 bases between. The CDR3 totals 15 residues. The germline V gene has CDR1 SGHVS and CDR2 FQNEAQ. The CDR3 coding sequence is TGTGCCAGCAGCTTACTCGCAGGGGAGAATTCACCCCTCCACTTT. Its protein product is CASSLLAGENSPLHF.

The gene calls are TRBV5-1 and TRBJ2-5; the match to TRBD2 covers 8 bases. Trimming cost V 1 base and J 1 base; bases outside gene matches: 0. Germline loops: CDR1 SGHRS, CDR2 YFSETQ. The CDR3 length is 14 residues. The CDR3 here is CASSLRGGQETQYF. In DNA form, the CDR3 reads TGCGCCAGCAGCTTGCGGGGGGGCCAAGAGACCCAGTACTTC.

V usage is TRBV6-1 and J usage is TRBJ2-3; 7 bases align to TRBD1. The CDR3 covers 15 residues. Germline CDR1 and CDR2: MNHNS and SASEGT. The ends lost 5 bases at V and 4 bases at J; junction bases unmatched: 9. The CDR3 DNA reads as TGTGCCAGCAGTAGACAGGGTCCGGTGGCAGATACGCAGTATTTT. As protein: CASSRQGPVADTQYF.

The chain carries TRBV2 and TRBJ1-2, with D possibly matching TRBD1 (6 bases). The CDR3 has 14 residues. Germline lookup yields CDR1 SNHLY and CDR2 FYNNEI. The germline V and J ends were trimmed by 6 bases and 4 bases, with 15 bases remaining between them. The CDR3 loop is CASRQGLSSYGYTF. The CDR3 DNA reads as TGTGCCAGCAGACAGGGTTTGAGTAGCTATGGCTACACCTTC.

The chain links TRBV6-1 to TRBJ2-3; 7 bases are a match to TRBD1. The V segment lost 7 bases and the J segment 1 base; nucleotides outside the gene matches: 5. The CDR3 runs to 14 residues. Germline CDR1 is MNHNS and CDR2 is SASEGT. The CDR3 coding sequence is TGTGCCAGCATCAACAGGGGAGGCACAGATACGCAGTATTTT. Translation: CASINRGGTDTQYF.

CDR3 sequence (DNA): TGTGCCAGCAAGGGGGACCTGTCACCCCTCCACTTT. This codes for CASKGDLSPLHF. This chain connects TRBV2 to TRBJ1-6; TRBD1 might be the D (6 bases). The CDR3 loop spans 12 amino acids. Germline V gene lookup returns CDR1 SNHLY and CDR2 FYNNEI. V was trimmed by 7 bases and J by 10 bases, leaving 11 bases between them.

The chain links TRBV6-1 to TRBJ2-5; D possibly corresponds to TRBD1 (6 bases). Trimming shortened V by 5 bases and J by 3 bases, and 16 bases separated the two germline ends. Germline CDR1 and CDR2: MNHNS and SASEGT. The length of the CDR3 is 15 residues. Here the CDR3 DNA reads TGTGCCAGCAGTTGGTCCGGGACATCCAAAGAGACCCAGTACTTC. This translates into CASSWSGTSKETQYF.

In its sample, this clone was seen once. The chain is built from TRBV5-4 and TRBJ1-6; TRBD1 matches 8 bases. CDR1 is SGHNT, CDR2 YYREEE, per germline (reference sequence). This CDR3 is 16 amino acids long. Trimming at V came to 0 bases and at J to 7 bases, leaving 6 bases not matched to a gene. The CDR3 DNA reads TGTGCCAGCAGCTTGGACTCTAGGACAGGGAATTCACCCCTCCACTTT. It specifies CASSLDSRTGNSPLHF.

The rearrangement links TRBV6-5 to TRBJ1-3; D might be TRBD1 (5 bases). This CDR3 region has 15 residues. Trimming removed 6 bases from V and 0 bases from J, with 12 bases in between. Germline V CDR1 and CDR2: MNHEY, SVGAGI. CDR3 protein: CASRVDSHSGNTIYF. The CDR3 DNA reads TGTGCCAGCAGGGTCGACAGCCACTCTGGAAACACCATATATTTT.

This clone was counted between two and nine times. Other DNA sequences of this sample code for an identical CDR3. This chain joins TRBV18 and TRBJ1-2; D ambiguous. This CDR3 spans 14 amino acids. CDR1 is KGHSH, CDR2 LQKENI, per germline. V dropped 3 bases and J dropped 2 bases, with 10 bases sitting between them. This CDR3 is CASSPQRGNYGYTF. CDR3 sequence (DNA): TGTGCCAGCTCACCCCAGAGAGGCAACTATGGCTACACCTTC. Variable domain in full (rest from reference TRBV18 and TRBJ1-2): NAGVMQNPRHLVRRRGQEARLRCSPMKGHSHVYWYRQLPEEGLKFMVYLQKENIIDESGMPKERFSAEFPKEGPSILRIQQVVRGDSAAYFCASSPQRGNYGYTFGSGTRLTVV.

This clone turned up a few times. This chain uses TRBV6-1 with TRBJ1-5; D is undetermined. The CDR3 length is 14 residues. Deletions cut 4 bases from V and 5 bases from J, with 12 bases between. Germline assignment: CDR1 MNHNS and CDR2 SASEGT. The CDR3 is CASSGHHFDQPQHF. The CDR3 nucleotides are TGTGCCAGCAGTGGACATCATTTTGATCAGCCCCAGCATTTT.

The chain couples TRBV4-1 to TRBJ1-2, with no clear D. The V gene lost 1 base and the J gene lost 8 bases, with 5 bases spanning the gap. This CDR3 is 11 amino acids long. Per germline, CDR1 MGHRA and CDR2 YSYEKL. CDR3 in DNA: TGCGCCAGCAGCCAAGTGGGCGGCTACACCTTC. Its translation is CASSQVGGYTF.

This chain uses TRBV5-4 with TRBJ1-3; 8 nucleotides line up with TRBD1. Per germline, CDR1 SGHNT and CDR2 YYREEE (reference sequence). CDR3 length equals 15 residues. V shed 0 bases and J 12 bases; nucleotides not matched to a gene: 11. In nucleotides, the CDR3 is TGTGCCAGCAGCTTGGGGGACAGGAAAAGCCCGCACATATATTTT. Translating it yields CASSLGDRKSPHIYF.

V usage is TRBV15 and J usage is TRBJ1-2, with D hard to call. V shed 0 bases and J shed 8 bases, with 13 bases lying between them. Germline V gene data show CDR1 as LNHNV and CDR2 as YYDKDF (reference sequence). This CDR3 region has 14 residues. The CDR3 region has the DNA TGTGCCACCAGCAGAGATGAGCAGGCTCAGGGCTACACCTTC. Translation gives CATSRDEQAQGYTF.

The chain combines TRBV2 with TRBJ1-5, with D perhaps TRBD1 (6 bases). The germline CDR1 and CDR2 sequences are SNHLY and FYNNEI. This CDR3 spans 14 amino acids. Trimming took off 8 bases at V and 7 bases at J, with 18 bases between the two ends. CDR3 sequence reads: CASAGDYSGQPQHF. Written as DNA, the CDR3 is TGTGCCAGCGCAGGGGATTATTCAGGACAGCCCCAGCATTTT.

V gene TRBV4-1 combines with J gene TRBJ1-2; no firm D call. This CDR3 comprises 15 residues. Trimming stripped 4 bases from V and 3 bases from J, with 15 bases between. The germline V gene encodes CDR1 MGHRA and CDR2 YSYEKL. The CDR3 nucleotides read TGCGCCAGCAGCCCGGCACTAAGAAATGACTATGGCTACACCTTC. Translation: CASSPALRNDYGYTF.

The count of this clone is one. The J gene is TRBJ1-5, the V gene TRBV28; 8 bases fit TRBD1. V was clipped by 5 bases and J by 6 bases; unmatched bases: 15. The CDR3 totals 17 residues. Germline CDR1 is MDHEN and CDR2 is SYDVKM. CDR3 residues: CASSDPLGQVDGQPQHF. For the CDR3, the DNA is TGTGCCAGCAGTGACCCCTTGGGACAGGTCGATGGTCAGCCCCAGCATTTT. The entire variable domain, with the rest obtained from reference TRBV28 and TRBJ1-5, is as follows: DVKVTQSSRYLVKRTGEKVFLECVQDMDHENMFWYRQDPGLGLRLIYFSYDVKMKEKGDIPEGYSVSREKKERFSLILESASTNQTSMYLCASSDPLGQVDGQPQHFGDGTRLSIL.